The 21 T cell receptor beta chains given below trace back to one sample, sequenced in a study of Ad26.COV2.S vaccination and SARS-CoV-2 variants. Indicated treatment: around 19 received Ad26.COV2.S at low or high dose, single or two shots; a few received placebo; per-sample allocation not given. It was on day 63 after the first vaccine or placebo injection that samples were taken. The repertoire was sequenced with immunoSEQ multiplex PCR; TCRdb's copy has only in-frame clones and lacks some. The data contain about 350,000 clones, approximately 86% of them seen just once; the ten biggest clones take up roughly 10%. Sequenced material: peripheral blood, taken in a trial of Ad26.COV2.S vaccine versus placebo. The receptors shown here come from a person between 18 and 65 years old who received the Ad26.COV2.S COVID-19 vaccine or a placebo.

This clone was detected once. This chain connects TRBV24-1 to TRBJ2-2, with D perhaps matching TRBD1 (5 bases). Germline values: CDR1 KGHDR, CDR2 SFDVKD. This CDR3 is built from 16 residues. V lost 8 bases and J 6 bases, leaving 21 bases between the germline ends. The CDR3 sequence: CATNKGSPIGAGELFF. In DNA form, the CDR3 reads TGTGCCACCAACAAGGGGTCCCCAATTGGCGCCGGGGAGCTGTTTTTT.

This chain links TRBV7-9 with TRBJ1-2; TRBD1 is a possible D gene (6 bases). The germline V gene encodes CDR1 SEHNR and CDR2 FQNEAQ (reference sequence). V was shortened by 4 bases and J by 4 bases, with 13 bases between the two germline ends. CDR3 length: 14 amino acids. CDR3 bases: TGTGCCAGCAGCTCGGACAGCCCACCCTATGGCTACACCTTC. This sequence encodes CASSSDSPPYGYTF.

The gene calls are TRBV30 and TRBJ2-1; D is ambiguous. There are 11 residues in the CDR3. Trimming took off 5 bases at V and 4 bases at J, with 6 bases between the two ends. Germline lookup yields CDR1 GTSNPN and CDR2 SVGIG (reference sequence). The CDR3 DNA reads as TGTGCCTGGGGGGAATACAATGAGCAGTTCTTC. It encodes CAWGEYNEQFF.

The rearrangement uses TRBV5-6 and TRBJ2-7; D is undetermined. Trimming took off 0 bases at V and 4 bases at J, with 11 bases between the two ends. CDR3 length: 14 amino acids. Germline V CDR1 and CDR2: SGHDT, YYEEEE. CDR3 in amino acids: CASSLGLGLYEQYF. DNA for the CDR3: TGTGCCAGCAGCTTGGGTCTCGGCCTTTACGAGCAGTACTTC. The variable domain in full, completed from reference TRBV5-6 and TRBJ2-7, reads DAGVTQSPTHLIKTRGQQVTLRCSPKSGHDTVSWYQQALGQGPQFIFQYYEEEERQRGNFPDRFSGHQFPNYSSELNVNALLLGDSALYLCASSLGLGLYEQYFGPGTRLTVT.

This rearrangement joins TRBV27 to TRBJ2-1; 7 bases are shared with TRBD2. Germline V gene lookup returns CDR1 MNHEY and CDR2 SMNVEV (reference sequence). The CDR3 is 14 residues long. The ends lost 5 bases at V and 0 bases at J; junction bases unmatched: 1. In nucleotides, the CDR3 is TGTGCCAGCAGTCGGGAGGACTCCTACAATGAGCAGTTCTTC. Translation: CASSREDSYNEQFF.

This sequence joins TRBV3-1 (or the pseudogene TRBV3-2) and TRBJ2-7; no clear D. Germline V gene lookup returns CDR1 LGHDT and CDR2 YNNKEL (reference sequence). CDR3 size: 14 residues. Trimming took off 0 bases at V and 4 bases at J, with 10 bases between the two ends. The CDR3 sequence: CASSQDPISYEQYF. The CDR3 DNA follows: TGTGCCAGCAGCCAAGACCCCATTTCATACGAGCAGTACTTC.

The rearrangement joins TRBV27 to TRBJ2-7; possible D gene TRBD2, 6 bases. V was clipped by 6 bases and J by 4 bases, with 16 bases between them. Germline lookup yields CDR1 MNHEY and CDR2 SMNVEV (reference sequence). The CDR3 extends over 14 amino acids. The CDR3 nucleotides are TGTGCCAGCAGCCACCGGGAGCTCAAGTACGAGCAGTACTTC. This codes for CASSHRELKYEQYF.

The sample holds a few counts of this clone. The rearrangement links TRBV7-2 to TRBJ2-7; D may be TRBD1 (6 bases). From germline, CDR1 is SGHTA and CDR2 FQGNSA. V was trimmed by 1 base and J by 3 bases, leaving 10 bases between them. The CDR3 is 14 residues long. DNA for the CDR3: TGTGCCAGCAGCTTAGGGGGGACACTCTACGAGCAGTACTTC. Its translation is CASSLGGTLYEQYF.

The J gene is TRBJ1-2, the V gene TRBV5-5; 7 bases map to TRBD1. Germline lookup yields CDR1 SGHKS and CDR2 YYEKEE (reference sequence). J gave up 2 bases and V 1 base, and 8 bases lay outside the gene matches. The CDR3 totals 16 residues. CDR3 coding DNA: TGTGCCAGCAGCTTGTCGCCACAGGGGACAAACTATGGCTACACCTTC. It is translated as CASSLSPQGTNYGYTF.

The chain uses TRBV28 and TRBJ2-7; no definite D call. The germline CDR1 and CDR2 sequences are MDHEN and SYDVKM. The CDR3 loop spans 12 amino acids. V dropped 6 bases and J dropped 4 bases, with 10 bases sitting between them. Here the CDR3 reads CASSFSLYEQYF. The CDR3 DNA follows: TGTGCCAGCAGCTTTTCCCTTTACGAGCAGTACTTC.

This chain uses TRBV7-9 with TRBJ2-2; TRBD1 agrees at 7 bases. Losses at the gene ends were 5 bases for V and 4 bases for J; bases not matched to a gene: 7. The CDR3 sequence is 15 residues long. CDR1 is SEHNR and CDR2 is FQNEAQ in the germline V gene (reference sequence). CDR3 nucleotide sequence: TGTGCCAGCAGCGCCCCGACAGGGCGCACCGGGGAGCTGTTTTTT. Translating it yields CASSAPTGRTGELFF.

This chain joins TRBV5-1 and TRBJ1-1; 10 bases line up with TRBD1. The CDR3 length is 16 residues. The V and J ends lost 3 bases and 1 base, in that order; junction bases with no gene match: 6. Germline CDR1 and CDR2: SGHRS and YFSETQ. CDR3 in DNA: TGCGCCAGCAGCTCCCAATGGACAGGGGGGAACACTGAAGCTTTCTTT. This encodes CASSSQWTGGNTEAFF.

The chain combines TRBV7-2 with TRBJ1-5; no clear D. The CDR3 totals 13 residues. V lost 4 bases and J lost 5, with 9 bases in between. CDR1 is SGHTA and CDR2 is FQGNSA in the germline V gene. CDR3 DNA: TGTGCCAGCAGCTCCTGGACGGATCAGCCCCAGCATTTT. This encodes CASSSWTDQPQHF. Full variable domain (missing parts from reference TRBV7-2 and TRBJ1-5): GAGVSQSPSNKVTEKGKDVELRCDPISGHTALYWYRQSLGQGLEFLIYFQGNSAPDKSGLPSDRFSAERTGGSVSTLTIQRTQQEDSAVYLCASSSWTDQPQHFGDGTRLSIL.

This chain links TRBV27 with TRBJ2-3, with a possible D match to TRBD2 (5 bases). Between the trimmed V and J ends, which lost 2 bases and 3 bases, there was a span of 6 bases. The CDR3 totals 13 residues. From germline, CDR1 is MNHEY and CDR2 SMNVEV (reference sequence). The CDR3 coding sequence is TGTGCCAGCAGTTTACGACTAACAGATACGCAGTATTTT. This encodes CASSLRLTDTQYF.

V is TRBV27 and J is TRBJ2-7; a possible D gene is TRBD2 (6 bases). There are 12 residues in the CDR3. V lost 8 bases to trimming and J lost 2 bases, with 10 bases between them. Per the germline V gene, CDR1 is MNHEY and CDR2 is SMNVEV (reference sequence). CDR3 in amino acids: CASAGTAYEQYF. The CDR3 region has the DNA TGTGCCAGCGCGGGGACCGCCTACGAGCAGTACTTC.

The CDR3, as DNA: TGTGCCAGCAGCCCTCCGGCCATCCGCGGTAACTATGGCTACACCTTC. It codes for CASSPPAIRGNYGYTF. This chain links TRBV7-9 with TRBJ1-2; no clear D. Germline V gene lookup returns CDR1 SEHNR and CDR2 FQNEAQ (reference sequence). CDR3 size: 16 residues. V was clipped by 5 bases and J by 1 base, with 17 bases between them.

This clone was detected once. The V and J genes are TRBV4-3 and TRBJ1-2, with D possibly matching TRBD1 (5 bases). From germline, CDR1 is LGHNA and CDR2 YSLEER. CDR3 length: 14 residues. The V end lost 1 base, the J end lost 8 bases, and 14 bases lay between the germline ends. DNA of the CDR3: TGCGCCAGCAGCCAAGGGGACTCCGGAGGAGGCTACACCTTC. Its translation is CASSQGDSGGGYTF.

The V gene is TRBV9, the J gene TRBJ2-6, with D unresolved. V gave up 3 bases and J gave up 0 bases, with 7 bases separating them. The CDR3 covers 15 residues. Per the germline V gene, CDR1 is SGDLS and CDR2 is YYNGEE. The CDR3 protein is CASSAPFSGANVLTF. The CDR3 DNA follows: TGTGCCAGCAGCGCGCCCTTCTCTGGGGCCAACGTCCTGACTTTC.

With regard to this clone: This clone may be a read error of a much larger clone one base away. The sample holds other DNA sequences that translate to the same CDR3. CDR3 sequence reads: CASRDYNEQFF. As DNA, the CDR3 is TGTGCCAGCAGGGACTACAATGAGCAGTTCTTC. The V and J genes are TRBV2 and TRBJ2-1; no clear D gene. There are 11 residues in the CDR3. Germline CDR1 and CDR2: SNHLY and FYNNEI. The V end lost 6 bases, the J end lost 3 bases, and 3 bases lay between the germline ends.

The count of this clone is one. The chain has TRBV7-9 and TRBJ1-3; no clear D gene. V was clipped by 4 bases and J by 2 bases, with 12 bases between them. The CDR3 totals 15 residues. Germline assignment: CDR1 SEHNR and CDR2 FQNEAQ (reference sequence). The CDR3: CASSYFGVTGNTIYF. The CDR3 coding sequence is TGTGCCAGCAGCTACTTCGGGGTTACTGGAAACACCATATATTTT.

This clone is a singleton in its sample. The chain combines TRBV7-2 with TRBJ2-1; 9 bases map to TRBD2. The V and J ends lost 1 base and 9 bases, in that order; junction bases with no gene match: 10. The CDR3 runs 16 residues. Germline CDR1 SGHTA, CDR2 FQGNSA. CDR3 sequence (DNA): TGTGCCAGCAGCTTAGGCCCTAGCGGGGTCGCCGCTGAGCAGTTCTTC. Amino acids: CASSLGPSGVAAEQFF.